This entry is about one T cell receptor (beta chain). The target of this receptor is not known. Nothing much larger sits one base from this clone, and base qualities are not available. This record belongs to a study of blood T cell repertoires in COVID-19 (dated by TCRdb to about 2020). General notes on the study: The collaborator samples originated in the United States, Italy and Spain and spanned the acute and convalescent phases of COVID-19. The prospective study material was composed of cDNA or gDNA derived from T cells, B-cell-depleted T cells, or PBMCs. A de-identified subject ID, COVID-19 status, age in years and sex were almost always included in the sample metadata. Samples came from the ongoing ImmuneRACE study (first 160 participants) plus 1,254 subjects from 6 global collaborators. Subjects who had been exposed to COVID-19, were actively infected with it, or had recovered from it provided the deeply sampled blood TCRbeta repertoires that made up the dataset. Where available, HLA class I and class II types were taken from metadata supplied by the sample provider and were not determined by assay-based typing. The repertoires were made available in a free public database intended to serve as a resource for research on the immune response to SARS-CoV-2.

Trimming takes 3 bases off V and 2 bases off J; junction bases not matched to a gene: 7. The germline V gene (reference sequence) specifies LNHDA as CDR1 and SQIVND as CDR2. The CDR3 starts with the cysteine, ends with the phenylalanine, and has 16 residues. Only CDR3 DNA remains: 48 bases, in frame from the first base. TCRbeta CDR3 regions were amplified from genomic DNA using the immunoSEQ Assay, a bias-controlled multiplex PCR. The study's own analysis went as follows. The number of nucleated cells in each sample was estimated from the amplification of reference gene primers within the assay. Sequence reads were collapsed and filtered to measure the absolute abundance of every unique TCRbeta CDR3 rearrangement. For each sample, productive Simpson clonality was calculated as the square root of Simpson's diversity index over productive rearrangements. TCRdb mirrors the immuneACCESS table, restricted to in-frame sequences. Some clones are absent from its copies; in checked studies, under half trace to an unresolved V gene, and the reason for the others is unknown. For V, J and clone size, that table is used; D and trimming come from the DNA. Here the sample has around 150,000 clones; 84% occur a single time. The top ten clones comprise over 2% of the sample.

Whole blood was collected in K2EDTA tubes by collaborating institutions according to the institutions' own protocols. For TCRbeta analysis, collaborators shipped samples in one of three forms: frozen whole blood, isolated PBMCs, or DNA extracted from either of those sample types. The study at large found these results: The quantity of clinical and demographic metadata differed by source and by participant and was supplied without curation.

The receptor comes from a man between 65 and 79 years old with acute or convalescent COVID-19. Recombination joined TRBV19 with TRBJ2-3, and TRBD1 matches 8 of the central bases. Sequenced input: peripheral blood. The CDR3 protein: CASSISGGPSTDTQYF. Read as DNA, the sequence is TGTGCCAGTAGTATTTCAGGGGGCCCTTCCACAGATACGCAGTATTTT.